Listed here are 17 T cell receptor beta chains from one sample, sequenced in a study of blood T cell repertoires in COVID-19. Assay used: immunoSEQ multiplex PCR; TCRdb lists only in-frame clones, some missing. The sample lists under 300,000 clones, approximately 81% occurring once. The sequencing input was PBMCs or T cells enriched from blood (not recorded which). All receptors come from a woman aged 45 to 65 who had been exposed to COVID-19.

The CDR3 reads CASSPERMEETQYF. The CDR3 coding sequence is TGCGCCAGCAGCCCCGAAAGGATGGAGGAGACCCAGTACTTC. V and J are TRBV4-1 and TRBJ2-5; D uncertain. CDR1 is MGHRA, CDR2 YSYEKL, per germline. This CDR3 spans 14 amino acids. V gave up 4 bases and J gave up 5 bases, with 14 bases separating them.

The rearrangement uses TRBV5-1 and TRBJ2-2; D might be TRBD2 (6 bases). Trimming took off 6 bases at V and 1 base at J, with 22 bases between the two ends. The CDR3 runs to 18 residues. CDR1 is SGHRS, CDR2 YFSETQ, per germline. The CDR3 region is CASKGWQGGPKNTGELFF. DNA of the CDR3: TGCGCCAGCAAAGGTTGGCAGGGAGGTCCGAAGAACACCGGGGAGCTGTTTTTT.

The gene calls are TRBV7-2 and TRBJ1-2; the D gene is possibly TRBD1 (5 bases). V was trimmed by 1 base and J by 2 bases, leaving 14 bases between them. Germline CDR1 is SGHTA and CDR2 is FQGNSA. The CDR3 covers 16 residues. CDR3 sequence: CASSLVADSRNYGYTF. For the CDR3, the DNA is TGTGCCAGCAGCTTAGTAGCTGACAGCCGAAACTATGGCTACACCTTC.

This chain joins TRBV5-4 and TRBJ2-1; D might be TRBD2 (5 bases). Looked up from germline, CDR1 is SGHNT and CDR2 is YYREEE (reference sequence). The length of the CDR3 is 14 residues. Trimming took 8 bases from V and 6 from J, leaving 18 bases between them. The CDR3 sequence: CASSRDTVFNEQFF. The CDR3 DNA follows: TGTGCCAGTAGCCGGGATACTGTCTTCAATGAGCAGTTCTTC.

The CDR3 here is CASREQGRGEKLFF. For the CDR3, the DNA is TGCGCCAGCAGAGAACAGGGTAGGGGTGAAAAACTGTTTTTT. The chain carries TRBV10-2 and TRBJ1-4, with D perhaps matching TRBD1 (6 bases). CDR3 length: 14 residues. V lost 6 bases to trimming and J lost 7 bases, with 15 bases between them. From germline, CDR1 is WSHSY and CDR2 SAAADI.

CDR3 bases: TGTGCCAGCAGGGAGGGACTAGCGGAGTACAATGAGCAGTTCTTC. Its translation is CASREGLAEYNEQFF. The J gene is TRBJ2-1, the V gene TRBV5-4; 11 bases line up with TRBD2. CDR1 and CDR2 from the germline V gene are SGHNT and YYREEE (reference sequence). The CDR3 is 15 amino acids. The junction had 5 bases not matched to a gene; V was cut back by 5 bases and J by 4 bases.

This chain connects TRBV7-6 to TRBJ1-3, with D possibly TRBD1 on 6 matching bases. The CDR3 consists of 15 residues. Germline V gene data show CDR1 as SGHVS and CDR2 as FNYEAQ. V was shortened by 1 base and J by 3 bases, with 10 bases between the two germline ends. The DNA of the CDR3 is TGTGCCAGCAGCTTAGATTCAGGGGTTGGAAACACCATATATTTT. Its translation is CASSLDSGVGNTIYF.

V is TRBV3-1 (or the pseudogene TRBV3-2) and J is TRBJ2-1, with 8 positions matching TRBD2. The junction had 7 bases not matched to a gene; V was cut back by 6 bases and J by 0 bases. This CDR3 has 16 amino acids. Germline-derived CDR1 and CDR2 are LGHDT and YNNKEL (reference sequence). Written as DNA, the CDR3 is TGTGCCAGCAGGTCCTTCGGGGGGGCCTCCTACAATGAGCAGTTCTTC. It yields the protein CASRSFGGASYNEQFF.

The chain has TRBV10-3 and TRBJ2-7; D is undetermined. The germline CDR1 and CDR2 sequences are ENHRY and SYGVKD. V was shortened by 4 bases and J by 7 bases, with 14 bases between the two germline ends. There are 13 residues in the CDR3. The CDR3 DNA sequence: TGTGCCATCAGTGGGGCTGCTGGTGGAGAGCAGTACTTC. Its translation: CAISGAAGGEQYF.

This chain uses TRBV14 with TRBJ1-2; D unresolved. Between the trimmed V and J ends, which lost 3 bases and 4 bases, there was a span of 6 bases. Germline V lookup: CDR1 SGHDN, CDR2 FVKESK. The CDR3 consists of 12 residues. For the CDR3, the DNA is TGTGCCAGCAGCCAGAACAGCTATGGCTACACCTTC. Protein sequence: CASSQNSYGYTF. The whole variable domain, remainder taken from reference TRBV14 and TRBJ1-2, is EAGVTQFPSHSVIEKGQTVTLRCDPISGHDNLYWYRRVMGKEIKFLLHFVKESKQDESGMPNNRFLAERTGGTYSTLKVQPAELEDSGVYFCASSQNSYGYTFGSGTRLTVV.

The V gene is TRBV12-5, the J gene TRBJ1-1, with D possibly matching TRBD1 (6 bases). CDR3 length equals 15 residues. Germline V CDR1 and CDR2: LGHNT, FRNRAP. The V end was cut by 1 base, the J end by 2 bases, with 11 bases between. Written as DNA, the CDR3 is TGTGCTAGTGGTTTGGCCCAACAGGGAAACACTGAAGCTTTCTTT. Its protein product is CASGLAQQGNTEAFF.

The sample holds one count of this clone. The V gene is TRBV3-1 (or the pseudogene TRBV3-2), the J gene TRBJ1-2; D gene ambiguous. Germline lookup yields CDR1 LGHDT and CDR2 YNNKEL (reference sequence). CDR3 length: 15 residues. V was pared by 0 bases and J by 7 bases, with 15 bases between. CDR3 protein: CASSQDSSSNRGYTF. The CDR3 DNA sequence: TGTGCCAGCAGCCAAGATAGTTCTAGCAATCGTGGCTACACCTTC.

Note on this clone: This may arise from a read error, as a much more abundant clone is one base away. The chain has TRBV5-4 and TRBJ1-2, with 10 nucleotides matching TRBD1. Trimming took 4 bases from V and 8 from J; bases not matched to a gene: 2. Germline CDR1 reads SGHNT; CDR2 reads YYREEE (reference sequence). The CDR3 has 12 amino acids. The CDR3 bases are TGTGCCAGCAGCGGGACAGGGGAAGGCTACACCTTC. Translation gives CASSGTGEGYTF.

The gene calls are TRBV2 and TRBJ2-3, with D perhaps TRBD1 (5 bases). The CDR3 contains 14 residues. Germline V gene data show CDR1 as SNHLY and CDR2 as FYNNEI. V shed 3 bases and J shed 5 bases, with 12 bases lying between them. The CDR3: CASSEGRVIDTQYF. CDR3 in DNA: TGTGCCAGCAGTGAGGGCAGGGTAATAGATACGCAGTATTTT.

The chain links TRBV11-2 to TRBJ1-3, with 8 positions matching TRBD1. This CDR3 region has 15 residues. V shed 5 bases and J 11 bases; nucleotides not matched to a gene: 14. CDR1 is SGHAT and CDR2 is FQNNGV in the germline V gene. CDR3 nucleotide sequence: TGTGCCAGCAGCCCAATCCCCAGGGGGCGCAGTGCCATATATTTT. Translating it yields CASSPIPRGRSAIYF.

This clone was seen just once. V usage is TRBV11-2 and J usage is TRBJ2-7; 7 bases are shared with TRBD2. From germline, CDR1 is SGHAT and CDR2 FQNNGV. This CDR3 contains 12 residues. The trim removed 4 bases at V and 6 bases at J, leaving 3 bases unmatched. The CDR3: CASSWGGGEQYF. The CDR3 nucleotides read TGTGCCAGCAGCTGGGGGGGAGGCGAGCAGTACTTC.

On this clone: The sample has other DNA sequences that encode this CDR3 too. The rearrangement joins TRBV5-1 to TRBJ1-5; D not resolved. Germline V lookup: CDR1 SGHRS, CDR2 YFSETQ. This CDR3 contains 14 residues. The V end lost 0 bases, the J end lost 4 bases, and 8 bases lay between the germline ends. The DNA of the CDR3 is TGCGCCAGCAGCTTGGAGGGAGGAAATCAGCCCCAGCATTTT. This codes for CASSLEGGNQPQHF. Full variable domain (rest looked up from reference TRBV5-1 and TRBJ1-5): KAGVTQTPRYLIKTRGQQVTLSCSPISGHRSVSWYQQTPGQGLQFLFEYFSETQRNKGNFPGRFSGRQFSNSRSEMNVSTLELGDSALYLCASSLEGGNQPQHFGDGTRLSIL.